The 3 T cell receptor beta chains below come from one sample, sequenced in a study of shared clonotypes between healthy human individuals. Clones were sequenced by immunoSEQ multiplex PCR, and TCRdb holds only the in-frame ones, with some missing. The table includes approximately 2.5 million clones, 93% detected once. The sequenced material came from naive CD4+ T cells from PBMCs. The sample's subset: CD45RA+ positively selected. These receptors were obtained from a man aged 18 to 30 in good health. Some clones in this sample may be carry-over from other donors' samples.

This chain uses TRBV5-1 with TRBJ1-4; the match to TRBD1 covers 8 bases. Germline CDR1 and CDR2: SGHRS and YFSETQ. This CDR3 spans 14 amino acids. The trim removed 5 bases at V and 8 bases at J, leaving 8 bases unmatched. The CDR3 loop reads CASRAQGVGEKLFF. As DNA, the CDR3 is TGCGCCAGCAGGGCACAGGGGGTAGGAGAAAAACTGTTTTTT. Based on the CDR3 plus reference TRBV5-1 and TRBJ1-4, the full variable domain is KAGVTQTPRYLIKTRGQQVTLSCSPISGHRSVSWYQQTPGQGLQFLFEYFSETQRNKGNFPGRFSGRQFSNSRSEMNVSTLELGDSALYLCASRAQGVGEKLFFGSGTQLSVL.

The chain combines TRBV9 with TRBJ1-3; D unclear. Per germline, CDR1 SGDLS and CDR2 YYNGEE. The ends were cut back, 3 bases at V and 2 bases at J, with 12 bases in the middle. The CDR3 is 15 residues long. CDR3 coding DNA: TGTGCCAGCAGCGCCCAAGTACCGGCTGGAAACACCATATATTTT. Encoded protein: CASSAQVPAGNTIYF.

The chain recombines TRBV28 with TRBJ2-6; TRBD1 agrees at 8 bases. The junction had 7 bases not matched to a gene; V was cut back by 9 bases and J by 0 bases. The CDR3 sequence is 16 residues long. Germline V gene data show CDR1 as MDHEN and CDR2 as SYDVKM. CDR3 DNA sequence: TGTGCCAGTGCTGGGACAGGACCCTCTGGGGCCAACGTCCTGACTTTC. Protein product: CASAGTGPSGANVLTF.